This TCR beta chain was captured by sequencing in a study of early stage breast cancer tumors. About the research overall: About 70% of the 16 invasive tumors were ER+, PR+ and HER2-.

Turning to this clone: Its target is unknown.

Study outcomes and limitations: Commonly generated sequences made up most enriched TCRB sequences shared between patients.

There are 12 residues in the CDR3. Germline values: CDR1 SQVTM, CDR2 ANQGSEA. Between the trimmed V and J ends, which lost 0 bases and 8 bases, there was a span of 10 bases. The method was immunoSEQ multiplex PCR; TCRdb's version includes in-frame clones alone and lacks a portion of them. The top ten hold about 4.4% of the sample, which has 65,000 to 75,000 clones, less than 90% seen once. This TCR was recovered from a person between 35 and 49 years old with breast cancer. Sequenced material: blood. The rearrangement uses TRBV29-1 and TRBJ2-5, with D uncertain. CDR3 amino acids: CSVEDHVDTQYF. CDR3 coding DNA: TGCAGCGTTGAAGATCATGTGGACACCCAGTACTTC.